This T cell receptor (beta chain) was identified in a study of CD8+CD57+ T cells in acquired aplastic anemia. At the level of the study: The sorted CD4+ and CD8+ cells yielded an average approximately 3.2 ug of DNA.

A word on this clonotype: What it binds is not known.

General observations from the study: Significant differences in CD8+ Simpson's diversity were not observed between patients and controls. The study identified roughly 31 CD8+ CDR3 sequences shared by patients and controls.

V lost 0 bases and J lost 0, with 7 bases in between. CDR3 length: 14 residues. Germline V gives CDR1 SGHRS, CDR2 YFSETQ. Investigators profiled TCR beta VDJ and CDR3 from genomic DNA template. TCRdb re-analysed the reads in MiXCR, keeping a single row per CDR3 protein. This sample has about 130,000 distinct CDR3 sequences, with 35% to 50% found just once. Sequencing was carried out using sorted CD4+, CD8+, or CD8+CD57+ T cells (not recorded which) from PBMCs. V and J are TRBV5-1 and TRBJ2-7; D remains ambiguous. The TCR was taken from a human donor in good health, serving as a control. The DNA of the CDR3 is TGCGCCAGCAGCTTGGGCGGCCTCTCCTACGAGCAGTACTTC. Its protein product is CASSLGGLSYEQYF.